One and the same sample provided the 9 T cell receptor beta chains below, sequenced in a study of cytomegalovirus exposure and HLA in healthy donors. PCR used 60 Vbeta primers and 13 Jbeta primers. TCRdb keeps only in-frame clones here, not all; method: immunoSEQ multiplex PCR. The data hold about 55,000 clones, with 77% observed a single time. Material for sequencing was PBMCs. The receptor source for this set is a female donor in good health and CMV-seronegative.

The rearrangement uses TRBV6-5 and TRBJ2-5; D is unresolved. Germline assignment: CDR1 MNHEY and CDR2 SVGAGI. CDR3 length: 15 amino acids. Trimming shortened V by 2 bases and J by 5 bases, and 15 bases separated the two germline ends. The DNA for the CDR3 is TGTGCCAGCAGTTACGGCCGCCGAAGCGATGAGACCCAGTACTTC. As protein: CASSYGRRSDETQYF.

V gene TRBV7-2 combines with J gene TRBJ2-1; TRBD2 matches at 7 bases. The V gene's germline CDR1 is SGHTA and CDR2 FQGNSA. The length of the CDR3 is 15 residues. The V gene end was trimmed by 4 bases and the J gene end by 5 bases; junction bases not matched to a gene: 8. As DNA, the CDR3 is TGTGCCAGCAGCTCTCCGGGACTACCTGACAATGAGCAGTTCTTC. Residues: CASSSPGLPDNEQFF.

The chain joins TRBV5-1 to TRBJ2-5, with 7 bases aligning to TRBD1. This CDR3 is 16 amino acids long. Trimming at V came to 3 bases and at J to 3 bases, leaving 11 bases not matched to a gene. The V gene's germline CDR1 is SGHRS and CDR2 YFSETQ. CDR3 amino acids: CASSWDEGQPKETQYF. CDR3 DNA sequence: TGCGCCAGCAGCTGGGACGAGGGACAGCCCAAAGAGACCCAGTACTTC.

The DNA of the CDR3 is TGTGCCAGCAGTGGCGTGGGGCCGAACTATGGCTACACCTTC. This sequence encodes CASSGVGPNYGYTF. This chain uses TRBV2 with TRBJ1-2; tentatively, D is TRBD1 (5 bases). CDR1 is SNHLY and CDR2 is FYNNEI in the germline V gene. This CDR3 is 14 amino acids long. Trimming cost V 4 bases and J 2 bases, with 11 bases left between them.

This clone occurred a few times. V usage is TRBV11-1 and J usage is TRBJ2-5; TRBD1 is a possible D gene (6 bases). Between the trimmed V and J ends, which lost 5 bases and 2 bases, there was a span of 18 bases. The CDR3 consists of 16 residues. CDR1 is SGHAT, CDR2 FQDESV, per germline (reference sequence). The CDR3 region is CASSPQGARFQETQYF. CDR3 DNA: TGTGCCAGCAGCCCACAGGGAGCAAGGTTTCAAGAGACCCAGTACTTC.

The rearrangement joins TRBV6-6 to TRBJ1-2, with TRBD1 as a possible D gene (5 bases). V dropped 5 bases and J dropped 4 bases, with 14 bases sitting between them. Germline CDR1 and CDR2: MNHNY and SVGAGI (reference sequence). The CDR3 loop spans 14 amino acids. The DNA for the CDR3 is TGTGCCAGCAGTCACGGCCTTGACAGCTATGGCTACACCTTC. This sequence encodes CASSHGLDSYGYTF.

The CDR3 loop reads CASSATGTDSNQPQHF. The CDR3 DNA reads as TGTGCCAGCAGCGCCACCGGGACAGATAGCAATCAGCCCCAGCATTTT. This chain connects TRBV9 to TRBJ1-5; the match to TRBD1 covers 7 bases. J was trimmed by 0 bases and V by 3 bases; bases with no gene match: 6. Germline lookup yields CDR1 SGDLS and CDR2 YYNGEE. The CDR3 loop spans 16 amino acids.

This sequence joins TRBV7-8 and TRBJ2-7; D gene ambiguous. The ends were cut back, 5 bases at V and 3 bases at J, with 5 bases in the middle. The CDR3 has 11 residues. Germline CDR1 and CDR2: SGHVS and FQNEAQ. CDR3 sequence (DNA): TGTGCCAGCAGCCCAGACTACGAGCAGTACTTC. Translation: CASSPDYEQYF.

V gene TRBV19 combines with J gene TRBJ1-4; maybe TRBD1 (6 bases). Germline-derived CDR1 and CDR2 are LNHDA and SQIVND (reference sequence). The CDR3 runs 15 residues. Trimming took off 5 bases at V and 7 bases at J, with 17 bases between the two ends. DNA of the CDR3: TGTGCCAGTAGTGGAGTAAGGGGGTCGATTGAAAAACTGTTTTTT. As protein: CASSGVRGSIEKLFF.